This T cell receptor (beta chain) came from a study of blood T cell repertoires in COVID-19. Produced via immunoSEQ multiplex PCR; TCRdb's table is partial and in-frame only. This repertoire shows 200,000 or so clones, 70% to 90% found once; its top ten account for roughly a sixth. This clone was seen only once. Sequences were obtained from peripheral blood. This TCR was sampled from a man between 45 and 60 years old with COVID-19, enrolled during active disease.

In DNA form, the CDR3 reads TGTGCCAGCAGCTTGGACTTTAACACAGATACGCAGTATTTT. Translated, it gives CASSLDFNTDTQYF. The chain links TRBV5-8 to TRBJ2-3, with unresolved D. The CDR3 is 14 residues long. The V end lost 0 bases, the J end lost 2 bases, and 7 bases lay between the germline ends. Germline values: CDR1 SGHTS, CDR2 YDEGEE.